Listed below are T cell receptor beta chains from one sample, sequenced in a study of T cells in Graves' hyperthyroidism and ophthalmopathy. A single record per CDR3 protein comes from TCRdb applying MiXCR to the multiplex PCR reads. The data contain about 410,000 distinct CDR3 sequences, more than 14% of them singletons. The specimen sequenced was blood. Receptor source: a woman under 40 with Graves' ophthalmopathy. The CDR3 runs from the conserved cysteine through the conserved F or W. D genes are given only for firm matches. Not every row has a clone size; where given, it reads once, few, many or a size class.

>TRBV7-9|TRBJ2-5|.|many
CASSFGSQLRIQETQYF
TGTGCCAGCAGCTTTGGTTCCCAACTAAGGATCCAAGAGACCCAGTACTTC
>TRBV13|TRBJ2-4|TRBD2|few
CASSLAGGPENIQYF
TGTGCCAGCTCCCTAGCGGGGGGGCCGGAAAACATTCAGTACTTC
>TRBV6-6|TRBJ1-4|.|few
CASSYPGDEKLFF
TGTGCCAGCAGTTACCCAGGGGATGAAAAACTGTTTTTT
>TRBV2|TRBJ1-2|.|many
CASSEGGPAHYGYTF
TGTGCCAGCAGTGAAGGGGGGCCAGCACACTATGGCTACACCTTC
>TRBV11-2|TRBJ1-2|.|many
CASSLDRTNYGYTF
TGTGCCAGCAGCTTAGACAGGACGAACTATGGCTACACCTTC
>TRBV2|TRBJ2-1|TRBD2|many
CASRPTSGSYNEQFF
TGTGCCAGCAGGCCCACTAGCGGATCCTACAATGAGCAGTTCTTC
>TRBV20-1|TRBJ2-7|.|.
CSASPSPLREQYF
TGCAGTGCTAGCCCCAGCCCGCTGAGGGAGCAGTACTTC
>TRBV29-1|TRBJ2-7|.|many
CSVHETGYEQYF
TGCAGCGTTCACGAGACGGGCTACGAGCAGTACTTC
>TRBV20-1|TRBJ2-1|TRBD2|.
CSARLAGGFNEQFF
TGCAGTGCTAGACTAGCGGGGGGTTTTAATGAGCAGTTCTTC
>TRBV28|TRBJ1-2|.|many
CASSFQGTYGYTF
TGTGCCAGCAGTTTTCAGGGTACCTATGGCTACACCTTC
>TRBV30|TRBJ1-6|.|many
CAWSDLTPADIADVPLHF
TGTGCCTGGAGTGACCTAACTCCGGCGGACATAGCCGACGTACCCCTCCACTTT
>TRBV20-1|TRBJ2-5|.|many
CSARDEGGDQETQYF
TGCAGTGCTAGAGATGAGGGGGGGGACCAAGAGACCCAGTACTTC
>TRBV2|TRBJ2-1|TRBD2|many
CASTRSLAGAPYNEQFF
TGTGCCAGCACTAGGTCCCTAGCGGGGGCACCATACAATGAGCAGTTCTTC
>TRBV7-6|TRBJ2-5|.|.
CASSSNHAQETQYF
TGTGCCAGCAGCTCAAACCACGCGCAAGAGACCCAGTACTTC
>TRBV7-2|TRBJ2-3|.|many
CASSSRGGYTDTQYF
TGTGCCAGCAGCTCAAGGGGGGGGTACACAGATACGCAGTATTTT
>TRBV27|TRBJ1-6|.|many
CASSPRQYNNSPLHF
TGTGCCAGCAGTCCTAGACAGTACAATAATTCACCCCTCCACTTT
>TRBV6-1|TRBJ1-1|.|few
CASNENTEAFF
TGTGCCAGCAATGAAAACACTGAAGCTTTCTTT
>TRBV9|TRBJ2-3|.|many
CASSPRATGASTDTQYF
TGTGCCAGCAGCCCACGAGCGACAGGAGCTAGCACAGATACGCAGTATTTT
>TRBV29-1|TRBJ2-5|.|.
CSVGRSGRTEETQYF
TGCAGCGTTGGTCGTTCTGGCCGGACAGAAGAGACCCAGTACTTC
>TRBV24-1|TRBJ1-5|TRBD1|many
CATSPTGTDSNQPQHF
TGTGCCACCTCTCCTACCGGGACAGATAGCAATCAGCCCCAGCATTTT
>TRBV7-9|TRBJ1-1|.|.
CASSLLDLVNTEAFF
TGTGCCAGCAGCTTACTGGATTTGGTGAACACTGAAGCTTTCTTT
>TRBV19|TRBJ1-4|.|.
CASSIDRKLFF
TGTGCCAGTAGTATAGACCGGAAACTGTTTTTT
>TRBV12-3/TRBV12-4|TRBJ1-2|.|.
CASSLGSGGYTF
TGTGCCAGCAGTTTAGGGTCTGGTGGCTACACCTTC
>TRBV7-8|TRBJ1-2|.|many
CASSFSRESRRNGYTF
TGTGCCAGCAGCTTCTCCAGGGAGAGCAGGCGAAATGGCTACACCTTC
>TRBV19|TRBJ2-3|.|many
CASSIGGITDTQYF
TGTGCCAGTAGTATAGGGGGCATCACAGATACGCAGTATTTT
>TRBV19|TRBJ2-1|TRBD2|few
CASSIPGGTREQFF
TGTGCCAGTAGTATACCGGGGGGTACGCGTGAGCAGTTCTTC
>TRBV3-1|TRBJ1-4|.|many
CASSQDWTEHNEKLFF
TGTGCCAGCAGCCAAGATTGGACGGAGCATAATGAAAAACTGTTTTTT
>TRBV30|TRBJ2-3|TRBD2|many
CAWSVWRGPGGLEDTQYF
TGTGCCTGGAGTGTATGGCGGGGCCCGGGGGGGCTTGAAGATACGCAGTATTTT
>TRBV30|TRBJ1-3|.|many
CAWNPQAAENTIYF
TGTGCCTGGAACCCACAGGCCGCCGAAAACACCATATATTTT
>TRBV11-2|TRBJ2-2|.|many
CASSLSSRQSARGGELFF
TGTGCCAGCAGCTTAAGTTCTAGGCAGTCAGCTCGGGGCGGGGAGCTGTTTTTT
>TRBV29-1|TRBJ2-1|.|many
CSELRTVMYNEQFF
TGCAGCGAACTCAGGACAGTTATGTACAATGAGCAGTTCTTC